This TCR beta chain originates from a study of cytomegalovirus exposure and HLA in healthy donors. Notes on the study in general: As a later analysis showed, a missense DCLRE1C variant was linked to trimming of TCR beta V- and J-genes. The authors enumerated over 150 TCR beta chains as linked to cytomegalovirus. Later work found most CMV-associated TCR beta chains apparently HLA-restricted.

The CDR3 is made up of 14 amino acids. With 6 bases clipped from V and 1 base from J, the junction kept 3 bases outside the gene matches. Germline assignment: CDR1 MDHEN and CDR2 SYDVKM. As for this clone: The antigen remains unidentified.

The study ran its PCR with 60 Vbeta and 13 Jbeta primers. TCRdb's copy holds only in-frame clones and misses some; the assay was immunoSEQ multiplex PCR. The sample contains fewer than 250,000 clones, around 80% of which appear only once. The clonotype comes from a man aged 40-49 years in good health and CMV-seropositive. V and J are TRBV28 and TRBJ1-5; 7 bases line up with TRBD1. Input material: PBMCs. Written as DNA, the CDR3 is TGTGCCAGCAGGAGACAGGGAAGCAATCAGCCCCAGCATTTT. It encodes CASRRQGSNQPQHF.